The 30 T cell receptor beta chains listed next were all sequenced from one sample in a study of shared clonotypes between healthy human individuals. Naive CD8 cells lacked CD45RO and underwent positive selection for CCR7, leaving out terminally differentiated effector memory CD45RA+ cells. Measured with immunoSEQ multiplex PCR; TCRdb has only the in-frame clones, and not every one. The sample consists of 550,000 to 750,000 clones, 92% of them appearing once. Material for sequencing was naive CD8+ T cells sorted from blood. The receptor source for this set is a man aged 30-40 years in good health.

V is TRBV4-1 and J is TRBJ2-1; 7 positions agree with TRBD2. The CDR3 is 16 residues long. Germline V lookup: CDR1 MGHRA, CDR2 YSYEKL. After removal of 1 base from V and 1 base from J, the junction contained 4 bases not matched to a gene. The CDR3 DNA reads as TGCGCCAGCAGCCAAGCTAGCGGTCCATCCTACAATGAGCAGTTCTTC. It translates to CASSQASGPSYNEQFF.

V and J are TRBV5-4 and TRBJ2-1; no firm D call. V lost 4 bases and J lost 7, with 9 bases in between. CDR1 and CDR2 (germline): SGHNT, YYREEE (reference sequence). The CDR3 consists of 12 residues. The CDR3 reads CASSHTNNEQFF. The CDR3 nucleotides read TGTGCCAGCAGCCATACAAATAATGAGCAGTTCTTC. The full variable domain, in which reference TRBV5-4 and TRBJ2-1 provide the parts outside the CDR3, is ETGVTQSPTHLIKTRGQQVTLRCSSQSGHNTVSWYQQALGQGPQFIFQYYREEENGRGNFPPRFSGLQFPNYSSELNVNALELDDSALYLCASSHTNNEQFFGPGTRLTVL.

The chain employs TRBV15 and TRBJ2-2; no clear D. CDR3 length equals 15 residues. The V and J ends lost 0 bases and 5 bases respectively, with 10 bases between them. Germline-derived CDR1 and CDR2 are LNHNV and YYDKDF (reference sequence). DNA of the CDR3: TGTGCCACCAGCAGAGAGGCTAGTGTTACCGGGGAGCTGTTTTTT. Amino acid sequence: CATSREASVTGELFF.

The V call is TRBV28, the J call TRBJ2-2; D might be TRBD2 (6 bases). Per the germline V gene, CDR1 is MDHEN and CDR2 is SYDVKM. CDR3 size: 15 residues. Trimming stripped 6 bases from V and 3 bases from J, with 14 bases between. The CDR3 DNA reads TGTGCCAGCAGGGCGGGGCAGGGTCACACCGGGGAGCTGTTTTTT. Amino acid sequence: CASRAGQGHTGELFF. Variable domain in full (rest from reference TRBV28 and TRBJ2-2): DVKVTQSSRYLVKRTGEKVFLECVQDMDHENMFWYRQDPGLGLRLIYFSYDVKMKEKGDIPEGYSVSREKKERFSLILESASTNQTSMYLCASRAGQGHTGELFFGEGSRLTVL.

This chain links TRBV5-1 with TRBJ2-1; 15 positions agree with TRBD2. The V and J ends lost 4 bases and 6 bases, in that order; junction bases with no gene match: 8. The CDR3 has 17 amino acids. Germline V gene sequence: CDR1 SGHRS, CDR2 YFSETQ. The CDR3 DNA is TGCGCCAGCAGCCTCGGACTAGCGGGAGGGCAAAGCAATGAGCAGTTCTTC. Amino acids: CASSLGLAGGQSNEQFF.

This chain links TRBV29-1 with TRBJ2-7; perhaps TRBD1 as D (6 bases). Germline V gene sequence: CDR1 SQVTM, CDR2 ANQGSEA. Trimming took 4 bases from V and 7 from J, leaving 11 bases between them. The CDR3 runs to 11 residues. The CDR3 loop reads CSVGGGWEQYF. CDR3 coding DNA: TGCAGCGTTGGAGGGGGATGGGAGCAGTACTTC.

Comment on this clone: At one boundary the junction diverges from the germline segment, which might be a read error. This sequence joins TRBV29-1 and TRBJ2-2; D call uncertain. This CDR3 region has 11 residues. Germline CDR1 SQVTM, CDR2 ANQGSEA. This CDR3 reads CSGEYSGELFF. CDR3 nucleotides: TGCAGCGGTGAATATTCCGGGGAGCTGTTTTTT.

The V call is TRBV5-8, the J call TRBJ2-1; 8 bases match TRBD2. Germline V gives CDR1 SGHTS, CDR2 YDEGEE. The junction had 11 bases not matched to a gene; V was cut back by 10 bases and J by 2 bases. This CDR3 spans 15 amino acids. DNA for the CDR3: TGTGCCTCAGCGGGGGCGGGGGATGCCTACAATGAGCAGTTCTTC. It yields the protein CASAGAGDAYNEQFF.

The CDR3 nucleotides read TGCGCCAGCAGCCAAGAGGCAAGCGAACCCGGCGGGGGGCTGACCTACGAGCAGTACTTC. This encodes CASSQEASEPGGGLTYEQYF. This sequence joins TRBV4-3 and TRBJ2-7, with TRBD2 matching 8 bases. Germline V gives CDR1 LGHNA, CDR2 YSLEER. The CDR3 runs 20 residues. Trimming cost V 0 bases and J 2 bases; bases outside gene matches: 18.

The chain combines TRBV9 with TRBJ2-7, with TRBD2 matching 9 bases. CDR3 length: 12 amino acids. Trimming cost V 7 bases and J 7 bases; bases outside gene matches: 6. The germline V gene encodes CDR1 SGDLS and CDR2 YYNGEE. CDR3 region: CASGTSLGEQYF. CDR3 in DNA: TGTGCCAGCGGGACTAGCTTGGGGGAGCAGTACTTC.

This chain joins TRBV27 and TRBJ2-3, with 9 bases aligning to TRBD1. The germline V gene has CDR1 MNHEY and CDR2 SMNVEV (reference sequence). V dropped 2 bases and J dropped 6; count of bases not matched to a gene: 6. This CDR3 region has 15 residues. CDR3 bases: TGTGCCAGCAGTTTAAGGGACAGGGAAGGGGATACGCAGTATTTT. Translated: CASSLRDREGDTQYF.

A remark on this clone: Other DNA sequences in the sample encode the same CDR3. This chain joins TRBV4-3 and TRBJ2-1, with a weak D call TRBD2 (5 bases). CDR1 and CDR2 from the germline V gene are LGHNA and YSLEER. Between the trimmed V and J ends, which lost 0 bases and 0 bases, there was a span of 6 bases. The CDR3 spans 15 residues. The CDR3 region has the DNA TGCGCCAGCAGCCAAGAGAGGGCCTCCTACAATGAGCAGTTCTTC. It codes for CASSQERASYNEQFF.

This chain connects TRBV14 to TRBJ2-7, with 8 bases lining up with TRBD2. The CDR3 extends over 17 amino acids. The germline V gene encodes CDR1 SGHDN and CDR2 FVKESK. Trimming cost V 0 bases and J 4 bases; bases outside gene matches: 11. CDR3 sequence reads: CASSQEDLPAGAYEQYF. In nucleotides, the CDR3 is TGTGCCAGCAGCCAAGAGGACTTACCAGCGGGAGCTTACGAGCAGTACTTC.

The chain carries TRBV27 and TRBJ1-2; a possible D gene is TRBD1 (5 bases). Trimming pared 6 bases from V and 1 base from J, leaving 15 bases between. Looked up from germline, CDR1 is MNHEY and CDR2 is SMNVEV (reference sequence). This CDR3 is built from 15 residues. Written as DNA, the CDR3 is TGTGCCAGCAGAATTGCGGGACTGCATAACTATGGCTACACCTTC. Amino acids: CASRIAGLHNYGYTF.

The V and J genes are TRBV11-2 and TRBJ1-1; the D is unclear. This CDR3 region has 13 residues. The germline V gene encodes CDR1 SGHAT and CDR2 FQNNGV. V lost 5 bases and J lost 1, with 8 bases in between. The CDR3 DNA reads TGTGCCAGCAGCCCCGGAGCGAACACTGAAGCTTTCTTT. Encoded protein: CASSPGANTEAFF.

V gene TRBV4-1 combines with J gene TRBJ2-7; 8 bases fit TRBD1. V lost 4 bases, J lost 4 bases, and 15 bases stayed unmatched. Germline V gene lookup returns CDR1 MGHRA and CDR2 YSYEKL. The CDR3 is 17 residues long. CDR3 DNA: TGCGCCAGCAGCCCATCTAAGCAGGGGGCAGGGGCGTACGAGCAGTACTTC. Protein product: CASSPSKQGAGAYEQYF.

V gene TRBV5-1 combines with J gene TRBJ2-1; no firm D call. Trimming stripped 1 base from V and 8 bases from J, with 13 bases between. The CDR3 runs to 14 residues. The germline V gene encodes CDR1 SGHRS and CDR2 YFSETQ. The CDR3 reads CASSLSGPTYEQFF. In DNA form, the CDR3 reads TGCGCCAGCAGCTTGTCCGGGCCGACCTATGAGCAGTTCTTC.

J is TRBJ2-3 and V is TRBV11-2; D unclear. V shed 2 bases and J shed 0 bases, with 9 bases lying between them. The CDR3 is 15 amino acids. Germline values: CDR1 SGHAT, CDR2 FQNNGV. The CDR3 nucleotides are TGTGCCAGCAGCTTACTCGTATGGAGCACAGATACGCAGTATTTT. Protein product: CASSLLVWSTDTQYF.

The rearrangement links TRBV16 to TRBJ2-3; TRBD1 aligns across 7 bases. Germline trimming cut 3 bases from V and 3 bases from J; bases unmatched to any gene: 9. Germline CDR1 KGHSY, CDR2 FQNENV. CDR3 length: 16 amino acids. Here the CDR3 DNA reads TGTGCCAGCAGCCAGTCGGCGTTGGGACAGACAGATACGCAGTATTTT. This encodes CASSQSALGQTDTQYF.

This clone has only one observation. The V and J genes are TRBV4-1 and TRBJ2-5, with TRBD1 matching 10 bases. V was clipped by 4 bases and J by 4 bases; unmatched bases: 3. The germline gives CDR1 MGHRA, CDR2 YSYEKL. This CDR3 spans 14 amino acids. In DNA, the CDR3 is TGCGCCAGCAGCCTTCGACAGGGGGCAGAGACCCAGTACTTC. Protein product: CASSLRQGAETQYF.

The chain employs TRBV4-3 and TRBJ2-1, with 8 positions matching TRBD1. This CDR3 contains 15 residues. Germline V CDR1 and CDR2: LGHNA, YSLEER. Losses at the gene ends were 0 bases for V and 5 bases for J; bases not matched to a gene: 3. The CDR3 reads CASSQDPGQDNEQFF. In DNA, the CDR3 is TGCGCCAGCAGCCAAGATCCGGGACAGGACAATGAGCAGTTCTTC.

This sequence joins TRBV5-1 and TRBJ1-1; D possibly corresponds to TRBD1 (6 bases). CDR1 and CDR2 (germline): SGHRS, YFSETQ. V shed 5 bases and J shed 0 bases, with 11 bases lying between them. The CDR3 sequence is 14 residues long. The CDR3 reads CASRLDRMNTEAFF. The CDR3 region has the DNA TGCGCCAGCAGACTGGACAGAATGAACACTGAAGCTTTCTTT.

The chain carries TRBV29-1 and TRBJ2-7, with D unclear. Trimming took 4 bases from V and 0 from J, leaving 7 bases between them. The germline CDR1 and CDR2 sequences are SQVTM and ANQGSEA. The CDR3 sequence is 12 residues long. The CDR3 DNA sequence: TGCAGCGTTGGGGTGACCTCCTACGAGCAGTACTTC. Its protein product is CSVGVTSYEQYF.

Comment on this clone: In the same sample, other DNA sequences code for this CDR3. The chain joins TRBV7-9 to TRBJ1-1; no reliable D call. V was clipped by 3 bases and J by 6 bases, with 8 bases between them. Germline V gene sequence: CDR1 SEHNR, CDR2 FQNEAQ (reference sequence). The CDR3 is 12 amino acids. The chain's CDR3 is CASSFLSPEAFF. The CDR3 region has the DNA TGTGCCAGCAGCTTTCTGTCCCCTGAAGCTTTCTTT.

The chain uses TRBV28 and TRBJ2-2; D gene uncertain. The length of the CDR3 is 13 residues. Trimming cost V 2 bases and J 5 bases, with 6 bases left between them. Per the germline V gene, CDR1 is MDHEN and CDR2 is SYDVKM. Here the CDR3 reads CASSLTRTGELFF. The CDR3 nucleotides read TGTGCCAGCAGTTTAACAAGGACCGGGGAGCTGTTTTTT.

V gene TRBV2 combines with J gene TRBJ2-1; D may be TRBD1 (5 bases). Trimming cost V 11 bases and J 5 bases, with 13 bases left between them. CDR1 SNHLY and CDR2 FYNNEI come from the germline V gene. The CDR3 has 12 residues. The CDR3 nucleotides are TGTGCCTCTAGGGGTTCACACAATGAGCAGTTCTTC. Translating it yields CASRGSHNEQFF.

J is TRBJ1-1 and V is TRBV14; D is uncertain. The CDR3 consists of 13 residues. V lost 3 bases to trimming and J lost 4 bases, with 9 bases between them. CDR1 and CDR2 (germline): SGHDN, FVKESK. CDR3 nucleotides: TGTGCCAGCAGCCAGTTAGACCGCACTGAAGCTTTCTTT. Residues: CASSQLDRTEAFF. The variable domain in full, with the rest retrieved from reference TRBV14 and TRBJ1-1, is EAGVTQFPSHSVIEKGQTVTLRCDPISGHDNLYWYRRVMGKEIKFLLHFVKESKQDESGMPNNRFLAERTGGTYSTLKVQPAELEDSGVYFCASSQLDRTEAFFGQGTRLTVV.

A note on this clone: At the DNA level, this CDR3 is encoded by other sequences in the same sample as well. This chain joins TRBV7-9 and TRBJ2-7; 8 bases are shared with TRBD2. This CDR3 comprises 13 residues. The junction had 1 base not matched to a gene; V was cut back by 5 bases and J by 1 base. Germline loops: CDR1 SEHNR, CDR2 FQNEAQ (reference sequence). CDR3 DNA sequence: TGTGCCAGCAGCACTAGCGGTTCCTACGAGCAGTACTTC. This encodes CASSTSGSYEQYF.

The chain recombines TRBV15 with TRBJ2-7; TRBD1 matches 9 bases. Germline trimming cut 5 bases from V and 3 bases from J; bases unmatched to any gene: 8. CDR3 size: 15 residues. The V gene's germline CDR1 is LNHNV and CDR2 YYDKDF (reference sequence). The CDR3 bases are TGTGCCACCAGCCTCTATACGGGACAGGGCTACGAGCAGTACTTC. It specifies CATSLYTGQGYEQYF.

The chain joins TRBV13 to TRBJ2-7; 8 bases match TRBD1. The germline CDR1 and CDR2 sequences are PRHDT and FYEKMQ (reference sequence). The CDR3 sequence is 14 residues long. Germline trimming cut 3 bases from V and 4 bases from J; bases unmatched to any gene: 5. CDR3 amino acids: CASSLTGVLYEQYF. CDR3 coding DNA: TGTGCCAGCAGCTTGACAGGGGTTCTTTACGAGCAGTACTTC.